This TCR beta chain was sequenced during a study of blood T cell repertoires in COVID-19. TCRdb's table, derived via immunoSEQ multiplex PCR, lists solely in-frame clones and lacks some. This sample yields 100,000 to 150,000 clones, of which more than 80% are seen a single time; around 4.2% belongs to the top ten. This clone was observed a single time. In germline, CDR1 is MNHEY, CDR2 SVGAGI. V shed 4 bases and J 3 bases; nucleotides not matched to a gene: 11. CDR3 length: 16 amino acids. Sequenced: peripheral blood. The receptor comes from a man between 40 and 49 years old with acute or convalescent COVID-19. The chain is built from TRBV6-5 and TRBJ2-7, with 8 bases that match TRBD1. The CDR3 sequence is CASSSKGQVRGYEQYF. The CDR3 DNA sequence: TGTGCCAGCAGTTCCAAGGGACAGGTCCGCGGCTACGAGCAGTACTTC.